The sequence of this T cell receptor beta chain was determined in a study of shared T cell receptors in the human thymus. The CDR3 has 20 residues. From germline, CDR1 is LNHNV and CDR2 YYDKDF (reference sequence). V gave up 7 bases and J gave up 2 bases; unmatched junction bases: 22. Assay used: immunoSEQ multiplex PCR; TCRdb lists only in-frame clones, some missing. The sample yields hundreds of thousands of clones, approximately 83% seen once. These data are also associated with another study on human thymus T cells. This second report adds: Thymic repertoires from unrelated individuals overlapped highly, related research reported.

The rearrangement uses TRBV15 and TRBJ1-5, with TRBD1 identical over 8 bases. This receptor was identified in a girl less than two years old with a congenital heart defect. Input material: thymocytes. The CDR3 DNA sequence: TGTGCCACCATCCTCGCCCCCGTCGGGACAGGTCCCGGGGGCAATCAGCCCCAGCATTTT. Protein sequence: CATILAPVGTGPGGNQPQHF.